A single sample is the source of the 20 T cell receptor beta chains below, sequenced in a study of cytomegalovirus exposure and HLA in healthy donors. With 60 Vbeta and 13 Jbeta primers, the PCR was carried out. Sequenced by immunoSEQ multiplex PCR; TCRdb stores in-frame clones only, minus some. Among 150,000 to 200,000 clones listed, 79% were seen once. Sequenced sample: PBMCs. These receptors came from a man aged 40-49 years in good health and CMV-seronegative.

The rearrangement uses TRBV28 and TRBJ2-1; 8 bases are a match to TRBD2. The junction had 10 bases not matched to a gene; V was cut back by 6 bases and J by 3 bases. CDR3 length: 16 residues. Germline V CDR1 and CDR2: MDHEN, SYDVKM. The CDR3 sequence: CASSPRGTRGYNEQFF. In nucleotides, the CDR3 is TGTGCCAGCAGCCCCAGAGGGACTAGGGGCTACAATGAGCAGTTCTTC.

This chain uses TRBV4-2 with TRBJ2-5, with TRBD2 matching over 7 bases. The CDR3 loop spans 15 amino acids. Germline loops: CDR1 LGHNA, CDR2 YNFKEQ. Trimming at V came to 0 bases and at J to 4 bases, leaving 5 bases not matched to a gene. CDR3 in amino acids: CASSQEAGVGETQYF. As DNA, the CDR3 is TGTGCCAGCAGCCAAGAGGCGGGAGTAGGAGAGACCCAGTACTTC.

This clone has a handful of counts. CDR3 protein: CASSSNREQYF. The CDR3 bases are TGTGCCAGCAGCTCGAACAGGGAGCAGTACTTC. This chain links TRBV7-9 with TRBJ2-7, with D perhaps matching TRBD1 (5 bases). This CDR3 region has 11 residues. Germline V gene data show CDR1 as SEHNR and CDR2 as FQNEAQ (reference sequence). Deletions cut 4 bases from V and 7 bases from J, with 8 bases between.

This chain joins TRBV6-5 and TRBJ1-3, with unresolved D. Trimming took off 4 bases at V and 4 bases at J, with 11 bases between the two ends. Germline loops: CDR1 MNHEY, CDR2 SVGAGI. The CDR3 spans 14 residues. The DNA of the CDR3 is TGTGCCAGCAGTTCCCGGGGTCGGGGAAACACCATATATTTT. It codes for CASSSRGRGNTIYF.

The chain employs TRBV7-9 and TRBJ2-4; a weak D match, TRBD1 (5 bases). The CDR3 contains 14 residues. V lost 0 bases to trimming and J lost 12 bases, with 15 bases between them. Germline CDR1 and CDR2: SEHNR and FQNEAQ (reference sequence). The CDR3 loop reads CASSLASSHDSQYF. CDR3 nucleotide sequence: TGTGCCAGCAGCTTAGCCTCGAGTCACGACAGTCAGTACTTC.

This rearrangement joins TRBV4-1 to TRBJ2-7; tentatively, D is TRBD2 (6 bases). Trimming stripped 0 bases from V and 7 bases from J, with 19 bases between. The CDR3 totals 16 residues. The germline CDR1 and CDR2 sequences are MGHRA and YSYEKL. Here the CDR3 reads CASSQEVASAEGEQYF. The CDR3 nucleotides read TGCGCCAGCAGCCAAGAAGTGGCTAGCGCCGAGGGAGAGCAGTACTTC.

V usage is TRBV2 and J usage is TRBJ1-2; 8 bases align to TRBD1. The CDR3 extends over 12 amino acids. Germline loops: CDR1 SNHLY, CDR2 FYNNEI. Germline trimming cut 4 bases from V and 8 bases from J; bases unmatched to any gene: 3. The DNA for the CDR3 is TGTGCCAGCAGTGGGACAGGGTACGGCTACACCTTC. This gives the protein CASSGTGYGYTF. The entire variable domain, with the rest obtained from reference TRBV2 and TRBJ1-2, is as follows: EPEVTQTPSHQVTQMGQEVILRCVPISNHLYFYWYRQILGQKVEFLVSFYNNEISEKSEIFDDQFSVERPDGSNFTLKIRSTKLEDSAMYFCASSGTGYGYTFGSGTRLTVV.

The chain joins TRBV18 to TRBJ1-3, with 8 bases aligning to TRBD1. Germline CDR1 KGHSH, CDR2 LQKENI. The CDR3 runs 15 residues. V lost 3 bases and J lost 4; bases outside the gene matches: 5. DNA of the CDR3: TGTGCCAGCTCACCCGAAAGGACAGGGGGAAACACCATATATTTT. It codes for CASSPERTGGNTIYF.

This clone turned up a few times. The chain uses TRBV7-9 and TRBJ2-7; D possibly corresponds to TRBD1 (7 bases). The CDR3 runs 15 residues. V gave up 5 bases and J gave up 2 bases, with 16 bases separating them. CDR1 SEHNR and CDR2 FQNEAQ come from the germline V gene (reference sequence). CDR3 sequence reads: CASSPRQGLPYEQYF. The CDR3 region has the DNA TGTGCCAGCAGCCCCAGACAGGGACTCCCCTACGAGCAGTACTTC.

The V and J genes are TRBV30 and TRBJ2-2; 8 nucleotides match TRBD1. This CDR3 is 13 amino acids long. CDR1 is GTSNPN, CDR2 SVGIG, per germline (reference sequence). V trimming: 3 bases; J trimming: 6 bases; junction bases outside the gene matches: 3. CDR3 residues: CAWRKTGAGELFF. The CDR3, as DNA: TGTGCCTGGAGAAAGACAGGGGCCGGGGAGCTGTTTTTT.

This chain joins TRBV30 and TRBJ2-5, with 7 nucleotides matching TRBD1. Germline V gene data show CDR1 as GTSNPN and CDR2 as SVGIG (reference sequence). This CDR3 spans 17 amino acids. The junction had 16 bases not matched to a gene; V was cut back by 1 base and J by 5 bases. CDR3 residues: CAWSGRPGAGGSETQYF. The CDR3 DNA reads TGTGCCTGGAGTGGACGCCCCGGGGCAGGGGGATCGGAGACCCAGTACTTC.

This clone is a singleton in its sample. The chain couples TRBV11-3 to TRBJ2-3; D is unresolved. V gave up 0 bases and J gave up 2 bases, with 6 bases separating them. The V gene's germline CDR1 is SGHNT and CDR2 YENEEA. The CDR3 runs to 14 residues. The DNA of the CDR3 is TGTGCCAGCAGCTTAGACGGTCTCACAGATACGCAGTATTTT. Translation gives CASSLDGLTDTQYF.

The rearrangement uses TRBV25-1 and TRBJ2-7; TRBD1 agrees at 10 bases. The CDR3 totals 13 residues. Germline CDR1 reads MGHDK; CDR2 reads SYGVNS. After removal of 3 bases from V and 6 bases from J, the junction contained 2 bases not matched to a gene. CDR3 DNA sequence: TGTGCCAGCAGTGATCGGGACAGGGGCGAGCAGTACTTC. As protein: CASSDRDRGEQYF.

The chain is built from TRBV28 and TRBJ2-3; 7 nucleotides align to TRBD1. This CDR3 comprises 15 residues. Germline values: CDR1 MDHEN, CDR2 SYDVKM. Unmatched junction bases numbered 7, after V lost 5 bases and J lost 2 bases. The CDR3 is CASSPGQVHTDTQYF. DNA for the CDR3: TGTGCCAGCAGTCCCGGACAGGTCCACACAGATACGCAGTATTTT.

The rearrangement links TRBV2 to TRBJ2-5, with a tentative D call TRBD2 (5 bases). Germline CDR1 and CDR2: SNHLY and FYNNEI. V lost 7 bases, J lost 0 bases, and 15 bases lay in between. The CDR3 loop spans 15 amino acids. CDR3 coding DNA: TGTGCCAGCATTCTACGGCGGGTATACCAAGAGACCCAGTACTTC. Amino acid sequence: CASILRRVYQETQYF.

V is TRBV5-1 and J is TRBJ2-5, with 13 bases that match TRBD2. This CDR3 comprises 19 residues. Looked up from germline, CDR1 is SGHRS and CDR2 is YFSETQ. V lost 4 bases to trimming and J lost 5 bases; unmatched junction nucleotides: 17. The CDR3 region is CASSRRLAGGPAPRETQYF. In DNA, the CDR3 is TGCGCCAGCAGCCGGAGACTAGCGGGAGGCCCTGCCCCGCGGGAGACCCAGTACTTC.

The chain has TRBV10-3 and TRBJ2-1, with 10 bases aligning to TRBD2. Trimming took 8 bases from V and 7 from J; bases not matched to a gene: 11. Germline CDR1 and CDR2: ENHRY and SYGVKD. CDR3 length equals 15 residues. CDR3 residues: CAIQESGRAENEQFF. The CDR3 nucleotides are TGTGCCATCCAAGAGAGCGGGAGGGCCGAGAATGAGCAGTTCTTC.

The CDR3 coding sequence is TGTGCCAGCAGCTTGGTCGGGACAGGGTTAACTGAAGCTTTCTTT. It encodes CASSLVGTGLTEAFF. The V and J genes are TRBV5-4 and TRBJ1-1; 9 bases line up with TRBD1. The CDR3 covers 15 residues. Per the germline V gene, CDR1 is SGHNT and CDR2 is YYREEE (reference sequence). With V trimmed by 0 bases and J by 5 bases, 5 bases remained unmatched.

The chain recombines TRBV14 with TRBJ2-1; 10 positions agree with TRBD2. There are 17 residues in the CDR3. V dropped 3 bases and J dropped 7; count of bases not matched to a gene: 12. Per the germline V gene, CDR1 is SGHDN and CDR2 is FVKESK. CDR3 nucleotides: TGTGCCAGCAGCCACTGGACTAGCGGATCGTCGGGGAATGAGCAGTTCTTC. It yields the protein CASSHWTSGSSGNEQFF.

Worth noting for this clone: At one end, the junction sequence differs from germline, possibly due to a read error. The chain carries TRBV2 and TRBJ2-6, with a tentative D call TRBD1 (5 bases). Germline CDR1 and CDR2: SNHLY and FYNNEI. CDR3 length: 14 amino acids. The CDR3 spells CASSEVSGANGLTF. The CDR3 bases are TGTGCCAGCAGTGAGGTCTCTGGGGCCAACGGCCTGACTTTC.